This TCR beta chain was obtained from a study of blood T cells in healthy people across ages. Study observations and caveats: Relative to aged donors, long-lived donors carried more naive CD4+ cells and displayed higher diversity.

Germline-derived CDR1 and CDR2 are DFQATT and SNEGSKA (reference sequence). Unmatched junction bases numbered 3, after V lost 3 bases and J lost 2 bases. The CDR3 runs to 15 residues. Drawn from each donor were approximately 9.5 milliliters of peripheral blood. The extraction recovered at least 5.5 micrograms of total RNA per sample. A remark on this clonotype: Its cognate antigen is unknown.

It was with a sample-barcoded 5' primer and a J-beta primer mix that a second PCR of roughly 7 to 11 cycles was run. Each of the samples gave a minimum of 3 million paired-end reads that contained CDR3. TCRdb processed the 5' RACE reads anew with MiXCR; each CDR3 protein has one entry. The profile shows more than 650,000 distinct CDR3 sequences, 20% to 25% of them singletons. Sequenced sample: blood. The source is a man aged 70 or older in good health. The chain has TRBV20-1 and TRBJ2-3, with 12 positions matching TRBD2. DNA of the CDR3: TGCAGTGCTAGCACTAGCGGGGGGCTCACAGATACGCAGTATTTT. Amino acids: CSASTSGGLTDTQYF.